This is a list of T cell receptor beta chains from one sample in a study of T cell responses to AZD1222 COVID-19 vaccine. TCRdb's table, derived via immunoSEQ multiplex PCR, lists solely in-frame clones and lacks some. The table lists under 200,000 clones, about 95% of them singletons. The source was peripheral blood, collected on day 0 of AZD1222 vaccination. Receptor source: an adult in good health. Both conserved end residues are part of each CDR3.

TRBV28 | CASSYSPRYGYTF
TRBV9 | CASSRDPDTGNTIYF
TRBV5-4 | CASSIGTAGTNNSPLHF
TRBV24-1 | CATSDSNYGYTF
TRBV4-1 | CASSQSGVASGEQYF
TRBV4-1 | CASSQGVGGGDGYTF
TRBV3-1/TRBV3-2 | CASSQDREQPQHF
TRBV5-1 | CASSLAGGIESYEQYF
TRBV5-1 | CASSDAENTEAFF
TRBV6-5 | CASSYGGPYTEAFF
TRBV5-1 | CASSLVGTYNSPLHF
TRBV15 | CATSRDTGSEAFF
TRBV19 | CASTWTGGKYGYTF
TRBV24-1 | CAIGTGSTDTQYF
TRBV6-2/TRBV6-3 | CASSTFGELGTGWTEAFF
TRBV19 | CASSLPRASGSYEQYF
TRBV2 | CASSEDTTGVTEQYF
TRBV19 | CASSIGALAGGPSSYNEQFF
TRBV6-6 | CASTRDTGRDTQYF
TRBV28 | CASSLRSLAFQPQHF
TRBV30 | CAWSAVTGNIQYF
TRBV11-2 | CASRIGGTAEAFF
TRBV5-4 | CASSLVGQGGEAFF
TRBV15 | CATSTRTSLSPLHF
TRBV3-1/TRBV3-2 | CASSPGQLLSSYEQYF
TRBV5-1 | CASSPSSTTSTDTQYF
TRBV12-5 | CASGPEGNEQFF
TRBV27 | CASSLRPNTEAFF
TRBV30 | CAWSANPHSGDPGELFF
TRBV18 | CASSPGDSFQPQHF
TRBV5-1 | CASTVSSYNSPLHF
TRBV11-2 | CASSLGDRGKQFF
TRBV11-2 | CASSLYKGPTAPKNIQYF
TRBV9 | CASSVGRGVNEQFF
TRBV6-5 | CASSYRQGAYEQYF
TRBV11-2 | CASGRQGAGANVLTF
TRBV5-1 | CASSWGAQAMNTEAFF
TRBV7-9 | CASSLQLGTNTEAFF
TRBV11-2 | CASSLSFLQYF
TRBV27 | CASSSWRNQPQHF
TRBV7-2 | CASSLDSMNTEAFF
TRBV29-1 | CSYKGFSYNEQFF
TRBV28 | CASSLKPNTIYF
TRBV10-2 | CASTRQNQETQYF
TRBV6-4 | CASRKYPGLTEAFF
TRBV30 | CAWSVRDRNTGELFF
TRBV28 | CASSRSGGQETQYF
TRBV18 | CASSPSLERRAGELFF
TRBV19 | CASSYKDRGYEQYF
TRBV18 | CASSPPMADTQYF
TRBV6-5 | CASTGGSNYGYTF
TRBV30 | CAWRNSPTGDEKLFF
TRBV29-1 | CSVTHRLGTEAFF
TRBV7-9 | CASSLTGARIYTF
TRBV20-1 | CSASRGGLGDNQPQHF